These 24 T cell receptor beta chains were all obtained from the same sample, sequenced in a study of T cell responses to AZD1222 COVID-19 vaccine. Data came from immunoSEQ multiplex PCR; TCRdb stores just in-frame clones and leaves some out. The repertoire holds approximately 88,000 clones, about 90% seen once, with less than 6.5% in the top ten. The source was peripheral blood, collected on day 0 of AZD1222 vaccination. The receptor source for this set is an adult in good health.

The genes are TRBV30 and TRBJ2-3, with 8 nucleotides matching TRBD1. The ends lost 4 bases at V and 1 base at J; junction bases unmatched: 4. The CDR3 spans 14 residues. In germline, CDR1 is GTSNPN, CDR2 SVGIG (reference sequence). The chain's CDR3 is CAWNMGQGTDTQYF. The CDR3 nucleotides are TGTGCCTGGAATATGGGACAGGGCACAGATACGCAGTATTTT.

J is TRBJ2-4 and V is TRBV11-2, with 11 bases aligning to TRBD1. The CDR3 is 15 amino acids. Germline CDR1 and CDR2: SGHAT and FQNNGV. The trim removed 2 bases at V and 6 bases at J, leaving 3 bases unmatched. The CDR3 DNA is TGTGCCAGCAGCTTATCCGGGACAGGGGGAAACATTCAGTACTTC. The encoded protein is CASSLSGTGGNIQYF.

This chain joins TRBV5-4 and TRBJ1-2, with D maybe TRBD1 (5 bases). V lost 4 bases, J lost 0 bases, and 10 bases lay in between. Germline V gene data show CDR1 as SGHNT and CDR2 as YYREEE (reference sequence). The CDR3 spans 14 residues. In DNA, the CDR3 is TGTGCCAGCAGCATTCAGGGAGCTAACTATGGCTACACCTTC. Encoded protein: CASSIQGANYGYTF.

Sample share makes this clone medium-sized. The chain employs TRBV5-1 and TRBJ2-7, with a weak D call TRBD1 (6 bases). Trimming cost V 3 bases and J 5 bases, with 12 bases left between them. The germline V gene has CDR1 SGHRS and CDR2 YFSETQ. The CDR3 runs 13 residues. DNA for the CDR3: TGCGCCAGCAGCTATGGACAGTCCAACGAGCAGTACTTC. Translating it yields CASSYGQSNEQYF.

The rearrangement links TRBV6-1 to TRBJ2-2, with D uncertain. This CDR3 is built from 12 residues. Trimming shortened V by 3 bases and J by 9 bases, and 8 bases separated the two germline ends. Germline V lookup: CDR1 MNHNS, CDR2 SASEGT. Here the CDR3 DNA reads TGTGCCAGCAGTGACGGGCTCCGGGAGCTGTTTTTT. It encodes CASSDGLRELFF.

Remarks on this clone: The same CDR3 arises from other DNA sequences in this sample as well. The chain carries TRBV27 and TRBJ2-2, with D unresolved. V gave up 2 bases and J gave up 0 bases, with 10 bases separating them. The CDR3 is made up of 16 amino acids. Germline CDR1 MNHEY, CDR2 SMNVEV (reference sequence). This chain's CDR3 is CASSLIGFANTGELFF. CDR3 coding DNA: TGTGCCAGCAGTTTAATAGGGTTCGCGAACACCGGGGAGCTGTTTTTT.

The chain links TRBV3-1 (or the pseudogene TRBV3-2) to TRBJ2-7; the D is unclear. CDR3 size: 11 residues. Germline lookup yields CDR1 LGHDT and CDR2 YNNKEL (reference sequence). V lost 3 bases, J lost 5 bases, and 5 bases lay in between. The CDR3 bases are TGTGCCAGCAGCCAGAGTCACGAGCAGTACTTC. Translation gives CASSQSHEQYF.

The chain links TRBV19 to TRBJ2-1; 9 bases fit TRBD2. CDR3 length: 17 amino acids. Trimming cost V 7 bases and J 7 bases; bases outside gene matches: 17. Per the germline V gene, CDR1 is LNHDA and CDR2 is SQIVND (reference sequence). The CDR3 sequence is CASTFKVRASGINEQFF. The CDR3 bases are TGTGCCAGTACGTTTAAGGTCCGGGCTAGCGGGATAAATGAGCAGTTCTTC.

This chain links TRBV20-1 with TRBJ2-5, with D possibly TRBD2 on 5 matching bases. V lost 6 bases and J lost 7, with 12 bases in between. In germline, CDR1 is DFQATT, CDR2 SNEGSKA (reference sequence). The CDR3 totals 11 residues. The chain's CDR3 is CSAGWETTQYF. CDR3 nucleotide sequence: TGCAGTGCGGGCTGGGAGACGACCCAGTACTTC.

The chain employs TRBV20-1 and TRBJ1-4; 7 positions match TRBD1. Germline V gene data show CDR1 as DFQATT and CDR2 as SNEGSKA (reference sequence). V lost 3 bases and J lost 4; bases outside the gene matches: 11. The CDR3 consists of 16 residues. The CDR3 sequence is CSASSPKGQLNEKLFF. CDR3 coding DNA: TGCAGTGCTAGTAGCCCCAAGGGACAGCTTAATGAAAAACTGTTTTTT.

The rearrangement joins TRBV9 to TRBJ2-2, with 10 bases fitting TRBD1. J gave up 6 bases and V 0 bases, and 8 bases lay outside the gene matches. CDR1 and CDR2 from the germline V gene are SGDLS and YYNGEE. The CDR3 runs 17 residues. The CDR3 loop is CASSVVGTGDRAGELFF. The CDR3 bases are TGTGCCAGCAGCGTAGTAGGGACAGGGGATAGGGCCGGGGAGCTGTTTTTT.

The J gene is TRBJ1-6, the V gene TRBV7-9; tentatively, D is TRBD1 (6 bases). V was pared by 3 bases and J by 6 bases, with 12 bases between. The length of the CDR3 is 15 residues. CDR1 and CDR2 from the germline V gene are SEHNR and FQNEAQ (reference sequence). CDR3 loop: CASSFSGQSNSPLHF. The CDR3 DNA sequence: TGTGCCAGCAGCTTCAGCGGACAGAGTAATTCACCCCTCCACTTT.

The chain couples TRBV27 to TRBJ1-2; the D is unclear. From germline, CDR1 is MNHEY and CDR2 SMNVEV (reference sequence). The CDR3 sequence is 16 residues long. V dropped 4 bases and J dropped 3 bases, with 18 bases sitting between them. The CDR3 spells CASSSSGRWWDYGYTF. DNA of the CDR3: TGTGCCAGCAGTTCCTCAGGTCGGTGGTGGGACTATGGCTACACCTTC.

The chain couples TRBV7-2 to TRBJ1-2; weak D call: TRBD1 (5 bases). The length of the CDR3 is 15 residues. V lost 2 bases and J lost 3, with 13 bases in between. Germline V lookup: CDR1 SGHTA, CDR2 FQGNSA. The CDR3 DNA is TGTGCCAGCAGCTTAAGTTTATGGGGCGACTATGGCTACACCTTC. Translation gives CASSLSLWGDYGYTF.

The chain links TRBV4-2 to TRBJ2-1; D is unclear. The CDR3 spans 15 residues. V lost 5 bases to trimming and J lost 6 bases, with 17 bases between them. From germline, CDR1 is LGHNA and CDR2 YNFKEQ. The CDR3 nucleotides are TGTGCCAGCAGCTATAGGTTCAACAACCGCAATGAGCAGTTCTTC. Encoded protein: CASSYRFNNRNEQFF.

The chain carries TRBV3-1 (or the pseudogene TRBV3-2) and TRBJ2-5, with 8 bases lining up with TRBD1. CDR1 is LGHDT and CDR2 is YNNKEL in the germline V gene (reference sequence). CDR3 length: 15 amino acids. The V and J ends lost 4 bases and 4 bases, in that order; junction bases with no gene match: 8. CDR3 sequence: CASSRSGQGRETQYF. CDR3 coding DNA: TGTGCCAGCAGCCGATCAGGACAGGGTCGAGAGACCCAGTACTTC.

This rearrangement joins TRBV5-1 to TRBJ1-6; 8 nucleotides line up with TRBD1. CDR3 length: 16 amino acids. Germline V CDR1 and CDR2: SGHRS, YFSETQ. V was pared by 4 bases and J by 0 bases, with 3 bases of the junction left unmatched. The CDR3 loop is CASSRTGSSYNSPLHF. As DNA, the CDR3 is TGCGCCAGCAGCCGGACAGGGAGCTCCTATAATTCACCCCTCCACTTT.

This chain joins TRBV29-1 and TRBJ1-3; TRBD1 aligns across 9 bases. CDR1 is SQVTM and CDR2 is ANQGSEA in the germline V gene. The ends lost 0 bases at V and 3 bases at J; junction bases unmatched: 3. This CDR3 spans 15 amino acids. This chain's CDR3 is CSVEDRTGDGNTIYF. In nucleotides, the CDR3 is TGCAGCGTTGAAGACCGGACAGGGGATGGAAACACCATATATTTT.

The CDR3 DNA is TGCGCCAGCAGCCAGGTGGCCCTAAACACCGGGGAGCTGTTTTTT. This encodes CASSQVALNTGELFF. V gene TRBV4-1 combines with J gene TRBJ2-2; D is uncertain. Germline loops: CDR1 MGHRA, CDR2 YSYEKL. This CDR3 contains 15 residues. V was shortened by 3 bases and J by 2 bases, with 10 bases between the two germline ends.

The CDR3 loop reads CASSIVADSYEQYF. In nucleotides, the CDR3 is TGTGCCAGTAGTATTGTAGCAGACTCCTACGAGCAGTACTTC. This chain links TRBV19 with TRBJ2-7; D is undetermined. This CDR3 has 14 residues. From germline, CDR1 is LNHDA and CDR2 SQIVND (reference sequence). V was pared by 3 bases and J by 0 bases, with 9 bases between.

A single count supports this clone. V gene TRBV6-2 or TRBV6-3 combines with J gene TRBJ1-3, with D unclear. The CDR3 runs to 15 residues. V lost 5 bases to trimming and J lost 0 bases, with 11 bases between them. CDR1 is MNHEY and CDR2 is SVGEGT in the germline V gene. As DNA, the CDR3 is TGTGCCAGCAGTCGCCTGGGAGCCTCTGGAAACACCATATATTTT. It encodes CASSRLGASGNTIYF.

The chain is built from TRBV4-1 and TRBJ2-7, with TRBD2 as a possible D gene (5 bases). Germline V gene lookup returns CDR1 MGHRA and CDR2 YSYEKL. CDR3 size: 15 residues. The V gene lost 4 bases and the J gene lost 6 bases, with 19 bases spanning the gap. The CDR3 sequence is CASSLLTIFRGEQYF. The CDR3 coding sequence is TGCGCCAGCAGCCTCCTGACGATCTTTCGGGGCGAGCAGTACTTC.

The rearrangement links TRBV12-3 or TRBV12-4 to TRBJ1-2; D remains unclear. Trimming left V 5 bases short and J 8 bases short, with 15 bases between. The CDR3 has 13 residues. As DNA, the CDR3 is TGTGCCAGCAGTCTTAGACGGGAGAGAGGCTACACCTTC. Residues: CASSLRRERGYTF.

In its sample, this clone was seen a few times. This chain uses TRBV15 with TRBJ2-7, with D perhaps assigned TRBD1 or TRBD2 (5 bases each). Trimming shortened V by 4 bases and J by 7 bases, and 17 bases separated the two germline ends. This CDR3 is built from 14 residues. Germline CDR1 is LNHNV and CDR2 is YYDKDF (reference sequence). CDR3 sequence reads: CATSTFGGEGEQYF. CDR3 DNA: TGTGCCACCAGCACCTTTGGGGGAGAAGGAGAGCAGTACTTC.